The next 29 T cell receptor beta chains were all read from a single sample in a study of Graves' ophthalmopathy and Graves' hyperthyroidism. RNA served as the template for amplifying TCR beta CDR3 regions. Scientists carried out first-round RT-PCR using HTBI primers and then a second-round multiplex PCR. MiXCR, run by TCRdb on the multiplex PCR reads, gives a single entry per CDR3 protein. Among around 660,000 distinct CDR3 sequences listed, just over 40% were seen once. The sequenced sample consisted of peripheral blood. The receptors derive from an adult man with Graves' ophthalmopathy.

This sequence joins TRBV7-2 and TRBJ2-5; perhaps TRBD2 as D (5 bases). Between the trimmed V and J ends, which lost 9 bases and 4 bases, there was a span of 18 bases. CDR3 length: 14 residues. Germline V gene lookup returns CDR1 SGHTA and CDR2 FQGNSA. CDR3 DNA: TGTGCCAGTAGTATTTGGGAGAGCCGAGAGACCCAGTACTTC. It yields the protein CASSIWESRETQYF.

The chain has TRBV11-3 and TRBJ2-7; D is possibly TRBD2 (11 bases). The CDR3 length is 19 residues. Germline V gene lookup returns CDR1 SGHNT and CDR2 YENEEA. V was clipped by 5 bases and J by 5 bases, with 31 bases between them. The CDR3 DNA reads as TGTGCCAGCAGCCTACGACAGGGGGCAACTAGCGGGAGATCTAACGAGCAGTACTTC. This encodes CASSLRQGATSGRSNEQYF.

A note on this clonotype: At one end, the junction sequence differs from germline, possibly due to a read error. The rearrangement uses TRBV20-1 and TRBJ2-6, with 9 bases aligning to TRBD2. The CDR3 consists of 17 residues. Germline-derived CDR1 and CDR2 are DFQATT and SNEGSKA (reference sequence). The CDR3 nucleotides are TGCAGCGCCAGGGTGCGGGAGGGATCCTCTTGGGCCAACGTCCTGACTTTC. It specifies CSARVREGSSWANVLTF.

This clonotype was picked up many times. The junction departs from germline at one end; a sequencing error may be responsible. The chain combines TRBV20-1 with TRBJ2-5; D remains ambiguous. The germline V gene encodes CDR1 DFQATT and CDR2 SNEGSKA (reference sequence). This CDR3 is built from 12 residues. CDR3 DNA: TGCAGTGCAACGTACTACCAGGAGACCCAGTACTTC. This codes for CSATYYQETQYF.

The V gene is TRBV4-1, the J gene TRBJ1-2; 9 bases line up with TRBD1. Germline V CDR1 and CDR2: MGHRA, YSYEKL. The CDR3 is 15 amino acids. V gave up 2 bases and J gave up 6 bases; unmatched junction bases: 7. Here the CDR3 reads CASSQKGDRADGYTF. The DNA for the CDR3 is TGCGCCAGCAGCCAAAAAGGGGACAGGGCGGATGGCTACACCTTC.

The J gene is TRBJ1-1, the V gene TRBV29-1; no clear D. Germline CDR1 SQVTM, CDR2 ANQGSEA. Trimming left V 4 bases short and J 8 bases short, with 14 bases between. This CDR3 has 12 amino acids. The CDR3 sequence is CSVGVTVEEAFF. CDR3 in DNA: TGCAGCGTTGGAGTTACAGTCGAGGAAGCTTTCTTT.

The CDR3 protein is CASSYSLDGTSYGYTF. In DNA, the CDR3 is TGTGCCAGCAGTTACTCTCTGGACGGAACCTCTTATGGCTACACCTTC. The rearrangement joins TRBV2 to TRBJ1-2; D remains unclear. The CDR3 length is 16 residues. Germline V lookup: CDR1 SNHLY, CDR2 FYNNEI. V gave up 5 bases and J gave up 5 bases, with 21 bases separating them.

Regarding this clonotype: With a much larger clone just one base away, this may be a read error. The rearrangement links TRBV7-9 to TRBJ1-1; D is ambiguous. Per germline, CDR1 SEHNR and CDR2 FQNEAQ (reference sequence). The CDR3 loop spans 14 amino acids. In DNA form, the CDR3 reads TGTGCCGGCAGTTACGGTGCGTCGAACACTGAAGCTTTCTTT. Translation gives CAGSYGASNTEAFF. Full variable domain (outside the CDR3, taken from reference TRBV7-9 and TRBJ1-1): DTGVSQNPRHKITKRGQNVTFRCDPISEHNRLYWYRQTLGQGPEFLTYFQNEAQLEKSRLLSDRFSAERPKGSFSTLEIQRTEQGDSAMYLCAGSYGASNTEAFFGQGTRLTVV.

With respect to this clonotype: A read error is possible here, since a much larger clone lies one base away. This chain joins TRBV7-2 and TRBJ1-1, with a possible D match to TRBD1 (6 bases). With 1 base removed from V and 11 bases from J, the gap between germline ends came to 14 bases. Germline V gene lookup returns CDR1 SGHTA and CDR2 FQGNSA. The CDR3 totals 13 residues. CDR3 in DNA: TGTGCCAGCAGCTTAGGAGGTACAGGGTTGGCTTTCTTT. Translation gives CASSLGGTGLAFF.

V is TRBV7-6 and J is TRBJ1-4; perhaps TRBD1 as D (5 bases). The V end was cut by 4 bases, the J end by 7 bases, with 22 bases between. Germline V gene data show CDR1 as SGHVS and CDR2 as FNYEAQ. The CDR3 consists of 17 residues. The CDR3 loop is CASSSPGWAGPFEKLFF. Here the CDR3 DNA reads TGTGCCAGCAGCTCCCCAGGGTGGGCAGGGCCATTTGAAAAACTGTTTTTT.

The chain uses TRBV4-1 and TRBJ2-6, with a weak D call TRBD2 (5 bases). The CDR3 has 18 residues. Trimming took 3 bases from V and 2 from J, leaving 17 bases between them. Germline V gene data show CDR1 as MGHRA and CDR2 as YSYEKL. In DNA, the CDR3 is TGCGCCAGCAGCCACCCAGCGGAGCCCACCCCTGGGGCCAACGTCCTGACTTTC. Protein sequence: CASSHPAEPTPGANVLTF.

A remark on this clonotype: This may come from a read error, since a much larger clone is one base off. The chain employs TRBV5-1 and TRBJ2-6; TRBD1 matches 8 bases. Looked up from germline, CDR1 is SGHRS and CDR2 is YFSETQ. V trimming: 7 bases; J trimming: 0 bases; junction bases outside the gene matches: 6. CDR3 length: 16 amino acids. Here the CDR3 reads CASGRTGPSGANVLTF. The CDR3 DNA reads as TGCGCCAGCGGAAGGACAGGGCCCTCTGGGGCCAACGTCCTGACTTTC.

The chain employs TRBV10-2 and TRBJ1-2, with TRBD1 identical over 8 bases. J gave up 7 bases and V 7 bases, and 5 bases lay outside the gene matches. Germline lookup yields CDR1 WSHSY and CDR2 SAAADI. This CDR3 has 12 amino acids. In DNA, the CDR3 is TGCGCCAGCATGGACGGACAGGGTGGCTACACCTTC. It encodes CASMDGQGGYTF.

This clonotype was picked up many times. This chain connects TRBV5-1 to TRBJ1-6; perhaps TRBD1 as D (6 bases). The CDR3 has 14 residues. CDR1 SGHRS and CDR2 YFSETQ come from the germline V gene. V lost 2 bases to trimming and J lost 7 bases, with 10 bases between them. The CDR3 DNA sequence: TGCGCCAGCAGCTTCTGGACAGAGAATTCACCCCTCCACTTT. This translates into CASSFWTENSPLHF.

This chain uses TRBV7-3 with TRBJ2-7; TRBD2 matches 7 bases. The CDR3 has 15 residues. The germline gives CDR1 SGHTA, CDR2 FQGTGA. V was pared by 5 bases and J by 10 bases, with 17 bases of the junction left unmatched. This CDR3 is CASSPGGDLDNEQYF. CDR3 nucleotides: TGTGCCAGCAGCCCGGGGGGAGATCTGGACAATGAACAGTACTTC. Variable domain in full (rest from reference TRBV7-3 and TRBJ2-7): GAGVSQTPSNKVTEKGKYVELRCDPISGHTALYWYRQSLGQGPEFLIYFQGTGAADDSGLPNDRFFAVRPEGSVSTLKIQRTERGDSAVYLCASSPGGDLDNEQYFGPGTRLTVT.

This clonotype has just a few counts. The chain links TRBV6-1 to TRBJ2-7; D assignment may be TRBD1 or TRBD2 (5 bases each). Trimming removed 4 bases at V and 2 bases at J, with 12 bases between. The V gene's germline CDR1 is MNHNS and CDR2 SASEGT. The CDR3 loop spans 14 amino acids. The CDR3 DNA sequence: TGTGCCAGCAGTGCTCGGGACGGCACCTACGAGCAGTACTTC. Protein sequence: CASSARDGTYEQYF.

This clonotype was seen at least ten times. The chain has TRBV19 and TRBJ1-5, with 9 bases aligning to TRBD1. Germline V gene sequence: CDR1 LNHDA, CDR2 SQIVND (reference sequence). The trim removed 3 bases at V and 9 bases at J, leaving 9 bases unmatched. The CDR3 consists of 15 residues. Written as DNA, the CDR3 is TGTGCCAGTAGTATTACGCCGGACAGGGGAAGGCCCCAGCATTTT. Its protein product is CASSITPDRGRPQHF.

V and J are TRBV25-1 and TRBJ1-4; 7 bases are shared with TRBD1. CDR1 is MGHDK and CDR2 is SYGVNS in the germline V gene. This CDR3 region has 16 residues. Trimming took 6 bases from V and 0 from J; bases not matched to a gene: 7. CDR3 amino acids: CASSPQGETTNEKLFF. CDR3 nucleotides: TGTGCCAGCAGCCCTCAGGGGGAAACAACTAATGAAAAACTGTTTTTT.

At least ten counts were recorded for this clonotype. The chain combines TRBV19 with TRBJ2-7, with 10 bases aligning to TRBD1. The CDR3 is made up of 14 amino acids. Losses at the gene ends were 8 bases for V and 3 bases for J; bases not matched to a gene: 7. Germline V CDR1 and CDR2: LNHDA, SQIVND (reference sequence). The CDR3 nucleotides read TGTGCCAGTCGATTCCGGGACAGGGGCTACGAGCAGTACTTC. It codes for CASRFRDRGYEQYF.

The chain joins TRBV29-1 to TRBJ1-4; D is possibly TRBD1 (6 bases). This CDR3 is built from 14 residues. CDR1 is SQVTM, CDR2 ANQGSEA, per germline. Trimming removed 7 bases from V and 2 bases from J, with 14 bases in between. The CDR3 region has the DNA TGCAGCGGGGCACAGGGAGTCACTAATGAAAAACTGTTTTTT. This codes for CSGAQGVTNEKLFF.

Note on this clonotype: One end of the junction is discordant with germline, which a read error may explain. The rearrangement links TRBV2 to TRBJ1-2, with D unresolved. Germline V gives CDR1 SNHLY, CDR2 FYNNEI. There are 12 residues in the CDR3. The CDR3, as DNA: TGTGCCAGCAAGGAAGCTAACTATGACTACACCTTC. The encoded protein is CASKEANYDYTF.

Remarks on this clonotype: At one end the junction does not follow the germline gene, possibly because of a read error. The J gene is TRBJ2-7, the V gene TRBV29-1; possible D gene TRBD1, 7 bases. Looked up from germline, CDR1 is SQVTM and CDR2 is ANQGSEA. The CDR3 is 15 residues long. CDR3 protein: CAWGGQEASSYEQYF. The DNA of the CDR3 is TGTGCGTGGGGAGGACAGGAGGCTTCCTCCTACGAGCAGTACTTC.

This clonotype occurred a few times. The chain has TRBV20-1 and TRBJ2-7; D is uncertain. V shed 1 base and J shed 0 bases, with 7 bases lying between them. The CDR3 totals 13 residues. Germline CDR1 and CDR2: DFQATT and SNEGSKA (reference sequence). The CDR3 sequence: CSARVRRSYEQYF. CDR3 in DNA: TGCAGTGCTAGAGTGAGGCGCTCCTACGAGCAGTACTTC.

This clonotype showed up just a few times. The chain joins TRBV9 to TRBJ2-2; a possible D gene is TRBD2 (6 bases). The V and J ends lost 0 bases and 5 bases respectively, with 11 bases between them. CDR3 length: 15 residues. Germline CDR1 is SGDLS and CDR2 is YYNGEE. CDR3 in DNA: TGTGCCAGCAGCGTAGATTTTCGGGGGACCGGGGAGCTGTTTTTT. Residues: CASSVDFRGTGELFF.

The table lists this clonotype with many counts. The rearrangement uses TRBV10-3 and TRBJ1-3; the D is unclear. Trimming took 6 bases from V and 0 from J, leaving 12 bases between them. This CDR3 contains 15 residues. CDR1 ENHRY and CDR2 SYGVKD come from the germline V gene. The CDR3 bases are TGTGCCATCAGAGACGCGGATCTCTCTGGAAACACCATATATTTT. As protein: CAIRDADLSGNTIYF.

The DNA for the CDR3 is TGTGCCGGACGGGACAGGTCTCGTGGCTACACCTTC. This translates into CAGRDRSRGYTF. The chain has TRBV2 and TRBJ1-2; 8 bases match TRBD1. Trimming at V came to 11 bases and at J to 7 bases, leaving 9 bases not matched to a gene. Germline V lookup: CDR1 SNHLY, CDR2 FYNNEI. This CDR3 comprises 12 residues.

The chain carries TRBV20-1 and TRBJ1-6; TRBD1 aligns across 7 bases. This CDR3 is built from 15 residues. Per germline, CDR1 DFQATT and CDR2 SNEGSKA (reference sequence). V shed 0 bases, J shed 9 bases, and the junction held 8 bases outside the gene matches. DNA for the CDR3: TGCAGTGCTAGAGATACAGGGGCGGGGGGTTCACCCCTCCACTTT. Translation gives CSARDTGAGGSPLHF.

This clonotype was seen at least ten times. The rearrangement uses TRBV10-3 and TRBJ2-5; 8 nucleotides match TRBD1. Unmatched junction bases numbered 4, after V lost 4 bases and J lost 0 bases. The CDR3 is made up of 15 amino acids. Germline CDR1 and CDR2: ENHRY and SYGVKD. In DNA, the CDR3 is TGTGCCATCAGTGGGCGGGACAGGCACCAAGAGACCCAGTACTTC. Residues: CAISGRDRHQETQYF.

A remark on this clonotype: The conserved closing phenylalanine or tryptophan is absent in this CDR3, likely reflecting a read error. This chain uses TRBV5-6 with TRBJ2-7; no firm D call. The germline V gene encodes CDR1 SGHDT and CDR2 YYEEEE. The CDR3 totals 13 residues. V was shortened by 1 base and J by 4 bases, with 9 bases between the two germline ends. The CDR3 loop reads CASSLQQKYEQYS. The CDR3 coding sequence is TGTGCCAGCAGCTTGCAACAGAAATACGAGCAGTACTCC.